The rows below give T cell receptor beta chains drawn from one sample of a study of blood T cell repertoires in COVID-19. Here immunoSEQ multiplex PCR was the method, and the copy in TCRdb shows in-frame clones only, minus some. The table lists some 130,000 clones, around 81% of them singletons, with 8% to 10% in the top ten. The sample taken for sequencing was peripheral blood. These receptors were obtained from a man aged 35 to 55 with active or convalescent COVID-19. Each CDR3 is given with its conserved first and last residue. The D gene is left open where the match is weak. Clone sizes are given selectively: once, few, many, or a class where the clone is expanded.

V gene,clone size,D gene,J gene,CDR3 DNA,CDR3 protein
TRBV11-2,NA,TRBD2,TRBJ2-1,TGTGCCAGCCGCAGCGTCCGGGGGGGCCGTTACAATGAGCAGTTCTTC,CASRSVRGGRYNEQFF
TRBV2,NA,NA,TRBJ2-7,TGTGCCAGCAGTCCTGCAGGGGCCGAGCAGTACTTC,CASSPAGAEQYF
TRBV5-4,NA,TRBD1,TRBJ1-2,TGTGCCAGCAGCAGGGGACAGACCCAGATTAGAGGCTACACCTTC,CASSRGQTQIRGYTF
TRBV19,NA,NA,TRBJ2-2,TGTGCCAGTACGGCACTATCGAACACCGGGGAGCTGTTTTTT,CASTALSNTGELFF
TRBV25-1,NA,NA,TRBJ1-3,TGTGCCAGCAGTAGTTTAGGACAGAACTCTGGAAACACCATATATTTT,CASSSLGQNSGNTIYF
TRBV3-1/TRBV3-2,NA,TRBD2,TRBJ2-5,TGTGCCAGCAGCCCTCAGCGCGGGGGGGCGGGGGAGACCCAGTACTTC,CASSPQRGGAGETQYF
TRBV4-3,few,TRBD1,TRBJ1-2,TGCGCCAGCAGCCAAGAATCGGCAGGGGGCTACTATGGCTACACCTTC,CASSQESAGGYYGYTF
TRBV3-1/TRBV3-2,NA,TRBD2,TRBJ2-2,TGTGCCAGCAGACACTCGACTAGCGGGGGGACGTACACCGGGGAGCTGTTTTTT,CASRHSTSGGTYTGELFF
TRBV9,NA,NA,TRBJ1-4,TGTGCCAGCAGCGAAACAGGGAGAGGAAATGAAAAACTGTTTTTT,CASSETGRGNEKLFF
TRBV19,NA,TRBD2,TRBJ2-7,TGTGCCAGTAGTAGAGAGCGGGGGGCCAGCTACGAGCAGTACTTC,CASSRERGASYEQYF
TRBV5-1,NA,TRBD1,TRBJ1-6,TGCGCCAGCAGCTGGACTAACAGGGGGAGTAATTCACCCCTCCACTTT,CASSWTNRGSNSPLHF
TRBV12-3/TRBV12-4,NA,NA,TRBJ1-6,TGTGCCAGCAGTCGCGATAATAATTCACCCCTCCACTTT,CASSRDNNSPLHF
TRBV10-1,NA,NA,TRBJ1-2,TGCGCCAGCAGTGAGTCGACAAACTATGGCTACACCTTC,CASSESTNYGYTF
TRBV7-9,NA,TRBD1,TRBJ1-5,TGTGCCAGCAGCTTAGCAGGGGGGACAGGGTATTCGGACCAGCCCCAGCATTTT,CASSLAGGTGYSDQPQHF
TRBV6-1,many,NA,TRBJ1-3,TGTGCCAGCAGCGAAAGGCCCGGGGGGGATTCTGGAAACACCATATATTTT,CASSERPGGDSGNTIYF
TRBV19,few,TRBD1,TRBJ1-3,TGTGCCAGTAGTACAGGGGGTCGTGGAAACACCATATATTTT,CASSTGGRGNTIYF
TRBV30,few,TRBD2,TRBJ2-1,TGTGCCTGGAGTCCGGGAGGGAGTGAGCAGTTCTTC,CAWSPGGSEQFF
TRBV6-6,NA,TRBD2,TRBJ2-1,TGTGCCAGCTTAGGTTCCACTAGCGGGGGTGGGAATGAGCAGTTCTTC,CASLGSTSGGGNEQFF
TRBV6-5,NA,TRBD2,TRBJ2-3,TGTGCCAGCAGTTACAGCGGGGGGCGCACAGATACGCAGTATTTT,CASSYSGGRTDTQYF
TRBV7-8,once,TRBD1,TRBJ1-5,TGTGCCAGCAGCGTCGGGACAGGGTCTCAGCCCCAGCATTTT,CASSVGTGSQPQHF
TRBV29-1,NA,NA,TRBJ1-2,TGCAGCGTGAGGAAGGTAACCTATGGCTACACCTTC,CSVRKVTYGYTF
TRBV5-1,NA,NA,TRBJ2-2,TGCGCCAGCAGCCCCGCAGGGACAACGAACACCGGGGAGCTGTTTTTT,CASSPAGTTNTGELFF
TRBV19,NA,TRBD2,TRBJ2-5,TGTGCCAGTAGTACCCCCGGGGGGAAAGAGACCCAGTACTTC,CASSTPGGKETQYF
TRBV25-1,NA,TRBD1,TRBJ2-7,TGTGCCAGCAGTGGCAGGGACAGGGAGCAGCAGTACTTC,CASSGRDREQQYF
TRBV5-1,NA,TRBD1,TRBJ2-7,TGCGCCAGCAGCTCGTCAGGGGGCTACGAGCAGTACTTC,CASSSSGGYEQYF
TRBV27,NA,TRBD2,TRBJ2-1,TGTGCCAGCAGTTTAGTAGCGGGGGCTTACAATGAGCAGTTCTTC,CASSLVAGAYNEQFF
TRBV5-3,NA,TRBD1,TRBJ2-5,TGTGCCAGAAGCCGCTGGACAGGTCCCCAAGAGACCCAGTACTTC,CARSRWTGPQETQYF
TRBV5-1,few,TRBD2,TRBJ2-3,TGCGCCAGCAGCTTGGGACTAGCGGGGGCCACAGATACGCAGTATTTT,CASSLGLAGATDTQYF
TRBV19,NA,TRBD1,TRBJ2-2,TGTGCCAGTAGCAAGGACAGGGTTGTCGGGGAGCTGTTTTTT,CASSKDRVVGELFF
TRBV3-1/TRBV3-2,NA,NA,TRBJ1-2,TGTGCCAGCAGTCCTCCGGGACTGGATGGCTACACCTTC,CASSPPGLDGYTF
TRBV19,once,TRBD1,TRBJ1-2,TGTGCCAGTAGTGCCCGGGACAGGGGGTGGGAAGGCTACACCTTC,CASSARDRGWEGYTF
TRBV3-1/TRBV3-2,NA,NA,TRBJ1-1,TGTGCCAGCAGCCAAGGAATGGGAGCCCTTGAAGCTTTCTTT,CASSQGMGALEAFF
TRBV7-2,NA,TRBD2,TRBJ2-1,TGTGCCAGCAGCTGGACTAGCGGGGGGGGGTCCTACAATGAGCAGTTCTTC,CASSWTSGGGSYNEQFF
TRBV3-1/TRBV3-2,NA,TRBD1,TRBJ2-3,TGTGCCAGCAGCCACAGGGGGGATACGCAGTATTTT,CASSHRGDTQYF
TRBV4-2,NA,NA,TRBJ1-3,TGTGCCAGCAGCCAAGGCGGGTGGGGAAACACCATATATTTT,CASSQGGWGNTIYF
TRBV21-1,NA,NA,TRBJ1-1,TGTGCCAGCAGCAAGAGGGACAGGGAAACTGAAGCTTTCTTT,CASSKRDRETEAFF
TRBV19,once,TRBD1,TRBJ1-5,TGTGCCAGTAGTATTGGTTTAGACAGGGCAAGTCAGCCCCAGCATTTT,CASSIGLDRASQPQHF
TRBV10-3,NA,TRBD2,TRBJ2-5,TGTGCCATCAGTGACATTCGGACTAGCGGGGGGCTCCAAGAGACCCAGTACTTC,CAISDIRTSGGLQETQYF
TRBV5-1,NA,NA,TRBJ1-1,TGCGCCAGCAGCAAAGAGAGCCTGAACACTGAAGCTTTCTTT,CASSKESLNTEAFF
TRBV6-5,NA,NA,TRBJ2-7,TGTGCCAGCAGCCGTGGGGAGCCCCTCGAGCAGTACTTC,CASSRGEPLEQYF
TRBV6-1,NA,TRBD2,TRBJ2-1,TGTGCCAGCAGTGGGCAGGCCAGCGGGGGTTCCTATGAGCAGTTCTTC,CASSGQASGGSYEQFF
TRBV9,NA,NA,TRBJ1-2,TGTGCCAGCAGCATGTCGCCGGAGGGAAATGGCTACACCTTC,CASSMSPEGNGYTF
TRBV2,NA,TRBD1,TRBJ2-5,TGTGCCAGCTGCAGGGGGCAGGAGACCCAGTACTTC,CASCRGQETQYF
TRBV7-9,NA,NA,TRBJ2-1,TGTGCCAGCAGCGCACGGACAGTCAATGAGCAGTTCTTC,CASSARTVNEQFF
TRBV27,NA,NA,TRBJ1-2,TGTGCCAGCAAGCTGGGGAGGGGTTATGGCTATGGCTACACCTTC,CASKLGRGYGYGYTF
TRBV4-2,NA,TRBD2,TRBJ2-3,TGTGCCAGCAGCCAAGGCCAGCGGGGTACGCAGTATTTT,CASSQGQRGTQYF
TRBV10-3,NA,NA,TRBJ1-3,TGTGCCATCAGTAATCGGGACTCTGGAAACACCATATATTTT,CAISNRDSGNTIYF
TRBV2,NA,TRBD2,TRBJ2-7,TGTGCCAGCAGTGAAGCCCATGGTAGCGGGGGTTTCTACGAGCAGTACTTC,CASSEAHGSGGFYEQYF
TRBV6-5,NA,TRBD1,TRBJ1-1,TGTGCCAGCAGTTACGGGACAGCACGGAGGGGTACTGAAGCTTTCTTT,CASSYGTARRGTEAFF
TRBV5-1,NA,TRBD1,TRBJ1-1,TGCGCCAGCAGCTTGAGGACAGGGGAAGAAGCTTTCTTT,CASSLRTGEEAFF
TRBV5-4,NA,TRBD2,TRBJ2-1,TGTGCCAGCAGCCCAGGGGAGCGGGGGGGCCTTGAGGAGCAGTTCTTC,CASSPGERGGLEEQFF
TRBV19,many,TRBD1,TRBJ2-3,TGTGCCAGTACCACGGGACAGGGGACAGATACGCAGTATTTT,CASTTGQGTDTQYF
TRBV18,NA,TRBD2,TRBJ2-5,TGTGCCAGCTCACCCAGACTAGCGGAGATCCAAGAGACCCAGTACTTC,CASSPRLAEIQETQYF
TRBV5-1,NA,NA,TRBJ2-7,TGCGCCAGCAGTAATCCTCCCCGGGAGCAGTACTTC,CASSNPPREQYF
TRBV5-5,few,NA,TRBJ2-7,TGTGCCAGCAGCCCAGCCTACGAGCAGTACTTC,CASSPAYEQYF
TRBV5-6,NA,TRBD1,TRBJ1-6,TGTGCCAGCAGCCGCAGACAGGGGGCCGGGAATTCACCCCTCCACTTT,CASSRRQGAGNSPLHF